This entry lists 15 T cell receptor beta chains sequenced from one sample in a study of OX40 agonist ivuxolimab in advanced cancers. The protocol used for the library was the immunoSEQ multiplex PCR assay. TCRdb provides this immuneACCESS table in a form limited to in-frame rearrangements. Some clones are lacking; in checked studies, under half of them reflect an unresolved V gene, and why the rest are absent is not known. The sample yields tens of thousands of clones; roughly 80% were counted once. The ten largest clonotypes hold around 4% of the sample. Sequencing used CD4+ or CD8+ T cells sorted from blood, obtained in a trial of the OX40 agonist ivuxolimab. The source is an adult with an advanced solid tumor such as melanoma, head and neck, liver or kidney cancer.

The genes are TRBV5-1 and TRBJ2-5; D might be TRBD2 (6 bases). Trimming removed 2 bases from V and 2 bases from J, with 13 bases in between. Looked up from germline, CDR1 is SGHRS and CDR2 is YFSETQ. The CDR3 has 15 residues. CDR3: CASSFALARQETQYF. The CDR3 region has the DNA TGCGCCAGCAGCTTTGCGCTAGCGAGACAAGAGACCCAGTACTTC.

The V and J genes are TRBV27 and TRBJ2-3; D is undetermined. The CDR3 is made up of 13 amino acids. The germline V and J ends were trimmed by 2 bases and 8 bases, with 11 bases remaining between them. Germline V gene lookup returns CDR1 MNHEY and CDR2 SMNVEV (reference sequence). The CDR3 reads CASSLRPGSTQYF. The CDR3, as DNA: TGTGCCAGCAGTTTACGCCCAGGTTCTACGCAGTATTTT.

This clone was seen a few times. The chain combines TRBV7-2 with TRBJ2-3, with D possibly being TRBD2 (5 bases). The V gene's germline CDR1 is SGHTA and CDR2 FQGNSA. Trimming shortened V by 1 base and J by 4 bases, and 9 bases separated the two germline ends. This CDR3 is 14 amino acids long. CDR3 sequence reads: CASSLDGVPDTQYF. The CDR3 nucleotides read TGTGCCAGCAGCTTAGACGGGGTTCCAGATACGCAGTATTTT.

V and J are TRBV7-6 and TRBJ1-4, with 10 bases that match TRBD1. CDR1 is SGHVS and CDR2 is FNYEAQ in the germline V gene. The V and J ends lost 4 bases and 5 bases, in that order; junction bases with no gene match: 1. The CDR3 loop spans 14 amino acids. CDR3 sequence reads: CASSSGQGNEKLFF. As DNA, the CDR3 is TGTGCCAGCAGCTCGGGACAGGGGAATGAAAAACTGTTTTTT.

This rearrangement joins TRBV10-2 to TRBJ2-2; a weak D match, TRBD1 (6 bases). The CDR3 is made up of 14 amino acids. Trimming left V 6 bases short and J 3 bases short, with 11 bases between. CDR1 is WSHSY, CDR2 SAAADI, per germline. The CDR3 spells CASRQQGYTGELFF. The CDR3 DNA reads TGCGCCAGCAGACAACAGGGATACACCGGGGAGCTGTTTTTT.

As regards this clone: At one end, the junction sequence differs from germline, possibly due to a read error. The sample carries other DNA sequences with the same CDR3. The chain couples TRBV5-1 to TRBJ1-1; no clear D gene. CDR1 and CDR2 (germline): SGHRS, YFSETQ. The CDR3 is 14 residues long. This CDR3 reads CASSLDGMNTEAFF. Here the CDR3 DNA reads TGCGCCAGCAGCTTGGACGGTATGAACACTGAAGCCTTCTTT.

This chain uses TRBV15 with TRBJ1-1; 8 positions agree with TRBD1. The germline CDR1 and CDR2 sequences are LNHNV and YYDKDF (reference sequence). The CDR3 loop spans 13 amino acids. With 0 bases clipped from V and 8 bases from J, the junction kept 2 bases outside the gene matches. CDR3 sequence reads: CATSRDRQGEAFF. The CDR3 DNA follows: TGTGCCACCAGCAGAGATCGACAGGGGGAAGCTTTCTTT.

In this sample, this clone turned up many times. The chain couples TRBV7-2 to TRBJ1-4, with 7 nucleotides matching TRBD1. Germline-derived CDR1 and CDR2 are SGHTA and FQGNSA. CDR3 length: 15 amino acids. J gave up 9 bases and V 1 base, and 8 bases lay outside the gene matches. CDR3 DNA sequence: TGTGCCAGCAGCTTAGAAAGGGGACAGCGGCAAAAACTGTTTTTT. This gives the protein CASSLERGQRQKLFF.

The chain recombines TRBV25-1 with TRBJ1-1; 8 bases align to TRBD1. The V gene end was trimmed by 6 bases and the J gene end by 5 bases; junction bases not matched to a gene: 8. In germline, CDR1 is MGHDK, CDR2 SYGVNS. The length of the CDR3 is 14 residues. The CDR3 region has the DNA TGTGCCAGCAGAGCACAGGGGGGCGGAACTGAAGCTTTCTTT. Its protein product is CASRAQGGGTEAFF.

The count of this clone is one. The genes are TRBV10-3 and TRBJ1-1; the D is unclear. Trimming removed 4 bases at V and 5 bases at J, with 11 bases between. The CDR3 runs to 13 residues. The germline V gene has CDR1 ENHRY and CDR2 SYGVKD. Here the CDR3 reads CAISAPRGTEAFF. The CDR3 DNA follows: TGTGCCATCAGTGCCCCACGGGGAACTGAAGCTTTCTTT.

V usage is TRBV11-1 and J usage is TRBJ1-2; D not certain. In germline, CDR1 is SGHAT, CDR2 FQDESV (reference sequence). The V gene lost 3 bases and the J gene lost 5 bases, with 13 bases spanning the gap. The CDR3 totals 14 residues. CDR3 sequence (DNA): TGTGCCAGCAGCTTCGCGGATGCAAAATATGGCTACACCTTC. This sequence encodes CASSFADAKYGYTF.

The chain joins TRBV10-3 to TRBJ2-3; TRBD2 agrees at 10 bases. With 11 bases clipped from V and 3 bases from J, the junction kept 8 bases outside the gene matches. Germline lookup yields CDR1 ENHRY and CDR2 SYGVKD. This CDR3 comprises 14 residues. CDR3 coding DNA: TGTGCCTCATCCCTTAGCGGGGGGACAGATACGCAGTATTTT. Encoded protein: CASSLSGGTDTQYF.

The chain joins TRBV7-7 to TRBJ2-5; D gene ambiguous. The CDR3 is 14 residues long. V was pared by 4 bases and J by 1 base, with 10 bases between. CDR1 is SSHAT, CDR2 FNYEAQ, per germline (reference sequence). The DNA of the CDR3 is TGTGCCAGCAGCTCCAGATACGGCCAAGAGACCCAGTACTTC. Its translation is CASSSRYGQETQYF.

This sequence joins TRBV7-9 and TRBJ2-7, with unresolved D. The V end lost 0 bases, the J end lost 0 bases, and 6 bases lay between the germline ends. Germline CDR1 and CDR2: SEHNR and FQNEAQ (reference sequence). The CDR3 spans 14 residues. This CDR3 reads CASSLAGDSYEQYF. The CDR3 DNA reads TGTGCCAGCAGCTTAGCTGGGGACTCCTACGAGCAGTACTTC.

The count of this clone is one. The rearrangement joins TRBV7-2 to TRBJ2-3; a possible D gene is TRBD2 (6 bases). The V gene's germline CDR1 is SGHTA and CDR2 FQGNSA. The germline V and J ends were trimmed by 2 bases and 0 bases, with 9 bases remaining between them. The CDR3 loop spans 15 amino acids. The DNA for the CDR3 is TGTGCCAGCAGCTTAAGAACTAGCAGCACAGATACGCAGTATTTT. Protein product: CASSLRTSSTDTQYF.